A single sample is the source of the 3 T cell receptor beta chains below, sequenced in a study of T cells in Graves' hyperthyroidism and ophthalmopathy. RNA transcripts gave rise to amplified TCR beta CDR3 regions. Researchers ran a first-round RT-PCR on the TCR CDR3 using the HTBI primer set. TCRdb analysed the multiplex PCR reads with MiXCR anew, one entry per CDR3 protein. The data contain about 600,000 distinct CDR3 sequences, more than 12% of them singletons. Sequenced sample: blood. Receptors originate from a woman in her forties or fifties with Graves' ophthalmopathy.

This clonotype was picked up many times. V usage is TRBV6-2 or TRBV6-3 and J usage is TRBJ2-5; D may be TRBD1 (5 bases). V was cut by 6 bases and J by 5 bases, with 13 bases left in between. The CDR3 is 13 residues long. Germline V CDR1 and CDR2: MNHEY, SVGEGT. The CDR3 spells CASRPQGLETQYF. CDR3 DNA: TGTGCCAGCAGACCCCAGGGTTTGGAGACCCAGTACTTC.

This clonotype has ten or more counts. This sequence joins TRBV12-3 or TRBV12-4 and TRBJ1-3, with TRBD1 as a possible D gene (6 bases). Trimming removed 6 bases from V and 0 bases from J, with 12 bases in between. The CDR3 has 15 amino acids. The CDR3 DNA follows: TGTGCCAGCAGCATGACAGGAGGCTCTGGAAACACCATATATTTT. Protein sequence: CASSMTGGSGNTIYF.

A remark on this clonotype: A much larger clone lies a single base off, so this may be a read error. This sequence joins TRBV7-7 and TRBJ2-5, with D perhaps given as TRBD1 or TRBD2 (5 bases each). The CDR3 has 15 amino acids. Germline assignment: CDR1 SSHAT and CDR2 FNYEAQ (reference sequence). The chain's CDR3 is CASNLGLGGSETQYF. The CDR3 DNA follows: TGTGCTAGCAACTTAGGTCTTGGGGGTTCTGAGACCCAGTACTTC. Filled out from reference TRBV7-7 and TRBJ2-5, the complete variable domain reads GAGVSQSPRYKVTKRGQDVTLRCDPISSHATLYWYQQALGQGPEFLTYFNYEAQPDKSGLPSDRFSAERPEGSISTLTIQRTEQRDSAMYRCASNLGLGGSETQYFGPGTRLLVL.